What follows are 7 T cell receptor beta chains derived from one specimen sequenced in a study of T cell changes during pregnancy in multiple sclerosis. The protocol was immunoSEQ multiplex PCR, while the TCRdb copy is restricted to in-frame clones and leaves out a portion. The sample holds some 68,000 clones; roughly 94% are singletons and the top ten take around 1.5%. The sequenced sample was peripheral blood, obtained in the second trimester of pregnancy. The receptors shown here come from a female donor in good health, enrolled as a control in a pregnancy study.

The chain carries TRBV30 and TRBJ2-2, with D tentatively TRBD1 (6 bases). The V and J ends lost 1 base and 7 bases respectively, with 13 bases between them. The CDR3 extends over 14 amino acids. Germline CDR1 and CDR2: GTSNPN and SVGIG (reference sequence). In DNA form, the CDR3 reads TGTGCCTGGAGTGACAGGGAAGGGTTCGGGGAGCTGTTTTTT. Protein sequence: CAWSDREGFGELFF.

The rearrangement joins TRBV9 to TRBJ2-3; D may be TRBD2 (6 bases). Germline loops: CDR1 SGDLS, CDR2 YYNGEE. This CDR3 comprises 15 residues. V was pared by 2 bases and J by 1 base, with 11 bases between. CDR3 bases: TGTGCCAGCAGCGTGATGGGAGGCGGCACAGATACGCAGTATTTT. Its protein product is CASSVMGGGTDTQYF.

The chain recombines TRBV30 with TRBJ2-1; D gene unclear. This CDR3 comprises 13 residues. V lost 4 bases, J lost 9 bases, and 16 bases lay in between. Germline CDR1 and CDR2: GTSNPN and SVGIG (reference sequence). The CDR3 region has the DNA TGTGCCTGGAATCCCGCGATGATCGGTGAGCAGTTCTTC. Amino acids: CAWNPAMIGEQFF.

V gene TRBV28 combines with J gene TRBJ2-1; 7 bases align to TRBD2. V gave up 5 bases and J gave up 9 bases; unmatched junction bases: 4. Per germline, CDR1 MDHEN and CDR2 SYDVKM. The CDR3 is 12 amino acids. CDR3 DNA sequence: TGTGCCAGCAGTCCGCCTAGCGGTGAGCAGTTCTTC. Translation: CASSPPSGEQFF.

The count of this clone is one. The V and J genes are TRBV5-1 and TRBJ1-1; D call uncertain. V shed 2 bases and J shed 3 bases, with 8 bases lying between them. Germline values: CDR1 SGHRS, CDR2 YFSETQ. CDR3 length equals 13 residues. The CDR3 sequence: CASSFDIYTEAFF. CDR3 DNA sequence: TGCGCCAGCAGCTTTGACATTTACACTGAAGCTTTCTTT.

The V gene is TRBV27, the J gene TRBJ2-7; D gene uncertain. This CDR3 spans 12 amino acids. Trimming shortened V by 5 bases and J by 0 bases, and 5 bases separated the two germline ends. Germline CDR1 is MNHEY and CDR2 is SMNVEV (reference sequence). The CDR3 here is CASSQYSYEQYF. DNA for the CDR3: TGTGCCAGCAGTCAGTACTCCTACGAGCAGTACTTC.

The chain is built from TRBV27 and TRBJ2-7, with 12 positions matching TRBD2. Germline V gene sequence: CDR1 MNHEY, CDR2 SMNVEV (reference sequence). The length of the CDR3 is 15 residues. V gave up 7 bases and J gave up 3 bases; unmatched junction bases: 7. CDR3 sequence reads: CASTPTSGGYYEQYF. The CDR3 nucleotides read TGTGCCAGCACCCCGACTAGCGGGGGATACTACGAGCAGTACTTC.